The T cell receptor beta chain described here comes from a study of T cells in localized non-small cell lung cancer. V lost 0 bases to trimming and J lost 3 bases, with 7 bases between them. Germline CDR1 is MGHRA and CDR2 is YSYEKL. This CDR3 has 14 amino acids. Libraries were prepared by immunoSEQ multiplex PCR; TCRdb keeps only in-frame clonotypes and omits some of them. The sample carries more than 45,000 clones, more than 80% recorded once. This chain links TRBV4-1 with TRBJ2-3; no definite D call. The sample in question was peripheral blood, obtained before any cancer treatment. This clonotype was obtained from a male donor older than 55 with stage III squamous cell lung carcinoma. CDR3 nucleotides: TGCGCCAGCAGCCAAGATCTGGGAACAGATACGCAGTATTTT. This encodes CASSQDLGTDTQYF.